Below are 19 T cell receptor beta chains sequenced from a single sample in a study of human T cells and chemical hapten exposure. TCRdb recomputed calls from the RACE reads with MiXCR, one row per CDR3 protein. This table holds tens of thousands of distinct CDR3 sequences, 11% found once. Described time point: pre-sensitization, week 0. Stated treatment: therapeutic diphenylcyclopropenone sensitization with weekly scalp DPC. The material sequenced was whole blood, taken in connection with sensitization to the hapten diphenylcyclopropenone (DPC). The receptors were gathered from a woman in her forties or fifties with alopecia areata. Some clones in this sample may be carry-over from other donors' samples.

Ten or more counts support this clonotype. The rearrangement links TRBV5-1 to TRBJ2-2; maybe TRBD2 (6 bases). This CDR3 has 16 residues. Germline loops: CDR1 SGHRS, CDR2 YFSETQ. Trimming cost V 1 base and J 2 bases, with 12 bases left between them. CDR3 in amino acids: CASSLFAGLNTGELFF. The CDR3 DNA sequence: TGCGCCAGCAGCTTGTTCGCGGGGTTAAACACCGGGGAGCTGTTTTTT.

A few counts support this clonotype. The genes are TRBV7-2 and TRBJ2-5; 7 nucleotides match TRBD1. CDR3 length: 13 amino acids. J lost 4 bases, V lost 7 bases, and 6 bases had no gene match. Germline assignment: CDR1 SGHTA and CDR2 FQGNSA. The CDR3 region is CASTTGVRETQYF. As DNA, the CDR3 is TGTGCCAGCACCACAGGGGTCCGAGAGACCCAGTACTTC. Combining the CDR3 with reference TRBV7-2 and TRBJ2-5 gives the whole variable domain GAGVSQSPSNKVTEKGKDVELRCDPISGHTALYWYRQSLGQGLEFLIYFQGNSAPDKSGLPSDRFSAERTGGSVSTLTIQRTQQEDSAVYLCASTTGVRETQYFGPGTRLLVL.

V and J are TRBV6-2 or TRBV6-3 and TRBJ2-1, with a possible D match to TRBD1 (5 bases). The CDR3 is 15 amino acids. V lost 5 bases and J lost 4, with 15 bases in between. Per germline, CDR1 MNHEY and CDR2 SVGEGT. In nucleotides, the CDR3 is TGTGCCAGCAGTCCTAAGGCAGGGCCGTACAATGAGCAGTTCTTC. It yields the protein CASSPKAGPYNEQFF.

This rearrangement joins TRBV13 to TRBJ1-5; perhaps TRBD1 as D (6 bases). The length of the CDR3 is 15 residues. Per germline, CDR1 PRHDT and CDR2 FYEKMQ (reference sequence). Between the trimmed V and J ends, which lost 4 bases and 9 bases, there was a span of 19 bases. The DNA for the CDR3 is TGTGCCAGCAGCTCTATCCGGGGGCCGGTATGGCCCCAGCATTTT. Residues: CASSSIRGPVWPQHF.

The rearrangement uses TRBV6-5 and TRBJ2-5, with D possibly being TRBD1 or TRBD2 (6 bases each). Germline values: CDR1 MNHEY, CDR2 SVGAGI. CDR3 length equals 13 residues. The V gene lost 6 bases and the J gene lost 5 bases, with 13 bases spanning the gap. CDR3 DNA: TGTGCCAGCAGCCGATTAGGGGGGGAGACCCAGTACTTC. Translating it yields CASSRLGGETQYF.

This clonotype showed up many times. The rearrangement joins TRBV20-1 to TRBJ1-4; maybe TRBD1 (6 bases). The length of the CDR3 is 15 residues. Per germline, CDR1 DFQATT and CDR2 SNEGSKA (reference sequence). Trimming removed 2 bases from V and 3 bases from J, with 13 bases in between. The CDR3 sequence: CSARSRRGANEKLFF. CDR3 bases: TGCAGTGCTAGATCCCGGAGGGGGGCTAATGAAAAACTGTTTTTT.

This clonotype was seen many times. This sequence joins TRBV5-1 and TRBJ2-7; TRBD1 might be the D (5 bases). Germline CDR1 SGHRS, CDR2 YFSETQ. With 0 bases removed from V and 7 bases from J, the gap between germline ends came to 11 bases. This CDR3 spans 13 amino acids. Here the CDR3 DNA reads TGCGCCAGCAGCTTGGTTGTGTCAGGGGAGCAGTACTTC. Its translation: CASSLVVSGEQYF. The variable domain in full, completed from reference TRBV5-1 and TRBJ2-7, reads KAGVTQTPRYLIKTRGQQVTLSCSPISGHRSVSWYQQTPGQGLQFLFEYFSETQRNKGNFPGRFSGRQFSNSRSEMNVSTLELGDSALYLCASSLVVSGEQYFGPGTRLTVT.

This clonotype occurred many times. The V and J genes are TRBV10-1 and TRBJ2-5, with D maybe TRBD2 (5 bases). The V and J ends lost 2 bases and 1 base respectively, with 8 bases between them. The CDR3 has 14 residues. Per germline, CDR1 WNHNN and CDR2 SYGVQD (reference sequence). CDR3 in amino acids: CASSEGRGQETQYF. The CDR3 DNA reads as TGCGCCAGCAGTGAGGGCCGGGGCCAAGAGACCCAGTACTTC.

The chain carries TRBV28 and TRBJ1-2, with 9 bases identical to TRBD1. V was clipped by 6 bases and J by 0 bases; unmatched bases: 8. The CDR3 totals 16 residues. Germline loops: CDR1 MDHEN, CDR2 SYDVKM. CDR3 protein: CASSSLGQGANYGYTF. In DNA, the CDR3 is TGTGCCAGCAGCTCCCTGGGACAGGGAGCTAACTATGGCTACACCTTC.

This clonotype has ten or more counts. The chain has TRBV7-9 and TRBJ2-2; D possibly corresponds to TRBD1 (6 bases). V was trimmed by 8 bases and J by 4 bases, leaving 26 bases between them. Per germline, CDR1 SEHNR and CDR2 FQNEAQ (reference sequence). The CDR3 length is 18 residues. In DNA, the CDR3 is TGTGCCAGCCGCATCTTCGGCAGGGGCCCCAATCTCACCGGGGAGCTGTTTTTT. It translates to CASRIFGRGPNLTGELFF. The variable domain in full, completed from reference TRBV7-9 and TRBJ2-2, reads DTGVSQNPRHKITKRGQNVTFRCDPISEHNRLYWYRQTLGQGPEFLTYFQNEAQLEKSRLLSDRFSAERPKGSFSTLEIQRTEQGDSAMYLCASRIFGRGPNLTGELFFGEGSRLTVL.

This clonotype was recorded many times. This chain connects TRBV20-1 to TRBJ2-3, with D perhaps TRBD2 (6 bases). The CDR3 runs 13 residues. The germline V gene has CDR1 DFQATT and CDR2 SNEGSKA (reference sequence). V lost 6 bases, J lost 6 bases, and 16 bases lay in between. In DNA, the CDR3 is TGCAGTGCCCCCCCATCGGGAGCCGATACGCAGTATTTT. Protein: CSAPPSGADTQYF.

This clonotype was detected ten times or more. V gene TRBV7-9 combines with J gene TRBJ2-2; 7 nucleotides match TRBD1. With V trimmed by 4 bases and J by 7 bases, 6 bases remained unmatched. Germline V gene data show CDR1 as SEHNR and CDR2 as FQNEAQ (reference sequence). The CDR3 spans 14 residues. The CDR3 region is CASSYGQVNGELFF. CDR3 in DNA: TGTGCCAGCAGCTACGGACAGGTGAACGGGGAGCTGTTTTTT.

Points on this clonotype: A read error may explain this, as a much larger clone is one base away. Since the CDR3 does not end with the conserved phenylalanine or tryptophan, this likely comes from a read error. The DNA is omitted, as the CDR3 cannot be located on it reliably, and the CDR3 follows TCRdb's listing. This rearrangement joins TRBV27 to TRBJ2-3; whether TRBD1, the table's D call, matches the DNA was not checked. The CDR3 contains 11 residues when both ends are counted. Germline V lookup: CDR1 MNHEY, CDR2 SMNVEV (reference sequence). CDR3: CASSPGVARYS.

The J gene is TRBJ2-3, the V gene TRBV20-1; 8 bases align to TRBD1. The germline V gene has CDR1 DFQATT and CDR2 SNEGSKA (reference sequence). V lost 5 bases, J lost 6 bases, and 13 bases stayed unmatched. This CDR3 region has 15 residues. For the CDR3, the DNA is TGCAGTGCTCGCGCGACAGGGGCTTGGACGGATACGCAGTATTTT. Protein product: CSARATGAWTDTQYF.

The chain uses TRBV28 and TRBJ2-5, with D maybe TRBD2 (5 bases). The germline V and J ends were trimmed by 3 bases and 2 bases, with 19 bases remaining between them. The germline V gene has CDR1 MDHEN and CDR2 SYDVKM. This CDR3 is 17 amino acids long. CDR3 region: CASSLIGSGSRQETQYF. CDR3 coding DNA: TGTGCCAGCAGTTTGATAGGTTCGGGGAGCAGGCAAGAGACCCAGTACTTC.

The rearrangement joins TRBV6-5 to TRBJ1-6; D gene unclear. V dropped 9 bases and J dropped 5 bases, with 11 bases sitting between them. CDR1 and CDR2 (germline): MNHEY, SVGAGI. The CDR3 is 13 amino acids. Here the CDR3 reads CASRRANNSPLHF. CDR3 nucleotides: TGTGCCAGTCGGCGGGCGAATAATTCACCCCTCCACTTT.

This clonotype was seen a handful of times. The chain is built from TRBV20-1 and TRBJ1-4; D might be TRBD1 (5 bases). Germline CDR1 is DFQATT and CDR2 is SNEGSKA (reference sequence). This CDR3 comprises 14 residues. V lost 1 base and J lost 7, with 13 bases in between. The CDR3 DNA is TGCAGTGCTAGAGTGGGAGGGGTTCGTGAAAAACTGTTTTTT. It yields the protein CSARVGGVREKLFF.

This clonotype was detected ten times or more. V usage is TRBV9 and J usage is TRBJ1-2, with 8 nucleotides matching TRBD1. The CDR3 contains 13 residues. The trim removed 1 base at V and 6 bases at J, leaving 2 bases unmatched. Germline V gives CDR1 SGDLS, CDR2 YYNGEE. Here the CDR3 DNA reads TGTGCCAGCAGCGTAAAGACAGGGGATGGCTACACCTTC. Protein sequence: CASSVKTGDGYTF.

This clonotype was recorded at least ten times. CDR3 DNA: TGTGCCAGCGGATTTTCCATGAACACTGAAGCTTTCTTT. Encoded protein: CASGFSMNTEAFF. The chain uses TRBV12-3 or TRBV12-4 and TRBJ1-1; D is unclear. CDR3 length: 13 residues. V was trimmed by 8 bases and J by 0 bases, leaving 10 bases between them.